The entry below gives a single TCR beta chain sequence along with its context. These data are taken from a study of OX40 agonist ivuxolimab in advanced cancers. TCRdb's copy holds only in-frame clones and misses some; the assay was immunoSEQ multiplex PCR. Among 100,000 or so clones listed, approximately 90% were seen once. The CDR3 extends over 11 amino acids. This TCR came from an adult with an advanced solid tumor such as melanoma, head and neck, liver or kidney cancer. The sample in question was CD4+ or CD8+ T cells sorted from blood, obtained in a trial of the OX40 agonist ivuxolimab. V is TRBV7-5 and J is TRBJ2-5. TRBV7-5 is a pseudogene locus. Written as DNA, the CDR3 is TGTGCCAGAAGCGATAAAGAGACCCAGTACTTC. This translates into CARSDKETQYF.